The 21 T cell receptor beta chains below come from one sample, sequenced in a study of blood T cell repertoires in COVID-19. This table comes from immunoSEQ multiplex PCR, and its TCRdb copy is limited to in-frame clones, with some not included. The sample contains 340,000 or so clones, around 87% of which appear only once. The sample taken for sequencing was peripheral blood. The source of these receptors is a man over 45 with active or convalescent COVID-19.

This chain uses TRBV24-1 with TRBJ1-2; 8 nucleotides align to TRBD1. The germline V gene has CDR1 KGHDR and CDR2 SFDVKD. Trimming at V came to 10 bases and at J to 6 bases, leaving 9 bases not matched to a gene. This CDR3 is built from 13 residues. The CDR3 loop is CATHGQGADGYTF. CDR3 in DNA: TGTGCCACACACGGGCAGGGGGCGGATGGCTACACCTTC.

This clone was counted a single time. This CDR3 is CASSLRGFSYNEQFF. DNA for the CDR3: TGTGCCAGCAGTTTACGCGGCTTCTCCTACAATGAGCAGTTCTTC. The gene calls are TRBV28 and TRBJ2-1; D gene ambiguous. The germline V gene encodes CDR1 MDHEN and CDR2 SYDVKM. The CDR3 contains 15 residues. V gave up 2 bases and J gave up 0 bases, with 8 bases separating them.

This clone was observed a single time. V gene TRBV28 combines with J gene TRBJ2-5; tentatively, D is TRBD1 (6 bases). The CDR3 sequence is 17 residues long. V was shortened by 6 bases and J by 5 bases, with 25 bases between the two germline ends. Germline V gives CDR1 MDHEN, CDR2 SYDVKM. CDR3 amino acids: CASSDLLFQGLGETQYF. The CDR3, as DNA: TGTGCCAGCAGCGATCTACTATTTCAGGGGCTCGGGGAGACCCAGTACTTC. The variable domain in full, with the rest retrieved from reference TRBV28 and TRBJ2-5, is DVKVTQSSRYLVKRTGEKVFLECVQDMDHENMFWYRQDPGLGLRLIYFSYDVKMKEKGDIPEGYSVSREKKERFSLILESASTNQTSMYLCASSDLLFQGLGETQYFGPGTRLLVL.

This clone was detected a few times. The chain links TRBV10-3 to TRBJ1-2; 8 nucleotides agree with TRBD1. V lost 4 bases to trimming and J lost 8 bases; unmatched junction nucleotides: 12. The CDR3 has 15 amino acids. The germline V gene has CDR1 ENHRY and CDR2 SYGVKD. The CDR3 reads CAISGVSGTGDGYTF. In nucleotides, the CDR3 is TGTGCCATCAGTGGGGTTTCGGGGACAGGTGACGGCTACACCTTC.

Worth noting for this clone: Other DNA sequences from this sample encode an identical CDR3 as well. The V call is TRBV6-5, the J call TRBJ2-7; 7 bases align to TRBD1. The germline CDR1 and CDR2 sequences are MNHEY and SVGAGI. J gave up 0 bases and V 0 bases, and 5 bases lay outside the gene matches. The CDR3 consists of 16 residues. As DNA, the CDR3 is TGTGCCAGCAGTTACTCGCGGACAGGAGACTCCTACGAGCAGTACTTC. This codes for CASSYSRTGDSYEQYF.

The CDR3 reads CASPEGGGETQYF. CDR3 DNA sequence: TGTGCCAGCCCTGAAGGGGGCGGCGAGACCCAGTACTTC. This rearrangement joins TRBV12-3 or TRBV12-4 to TRBJ2-5; 7 bases map to TRBD1. V was pared by 8 bases and J by 5 bases, with 8 bases of the junction left unmatched. There are 13 residues in the CDR3.

The chain uses TRBV7-2 and TRBJ2-3; 11 bases agree with TRBD2. The trim removed 4 bases at V and 6 bases at J, leaving 12 bases unmatched. CDR3 length: 17 residues. CDR1 and CDR2 (germline): SGHTA, FQGNSA. The CDR3 DNA reads as TGTGCCAGCAGCTCCCCGGGACTAGCGGTCTGGGGGGATACGCAGTATTTT. Its protein is CASSSPGLAVWGDTQYF.

V gene TRBV5-4 combines with J gene TRBJ2-3; 8 bases align to TRBD1. V dropped 3 bases and J dropped 2; count of bases not matched to a gene: 5. The germline V gene has CDR1 SGHNT and CDR2 YYREEE (reference sequence). The CDR3 totals 15 residues. CDR3 sequence reads: CASSYGQGTTDTQYF. CDR3 nucleotides: TGTGCCAGCAGCTACGGACAGGGAACCACAGATACGCAGTATTTT. Filled out from reference TRBV5-4 and TRBJ2-3, the complete variable domain reads ETGVTQSPTHLIKTRGQQVTLRCSSQSGHNTVSWYQQALGQGPQFIFQYYREEENGRGNFPPRFSGLQFPNYSSELNVNALELDDSALYLCASSYGQGTTDTQYFGPGTRLTVL.

This clone was counted once. The CDR3 reads CASSGVGLAAITDTQYF. The CDR3 coding sequence is TGTGCCAGCTCCGGCGTAGGACTAGCGGCAATCACAGATACGCAGTATTTT. The chain carries TRBV18 and TRBJ2-3; 10 bases match TRBD2. CDR3 length: 17 residues. CDR1 and CDR2 (germline): KGHSH, LQKENI. The trim removed 6 bases at V and 2 bases at J, leaving 11 bases unmatched.

The chain recombines TRBV5-1 with TRBJ2-2; tentatively, D is TRBD2 (5 bases). Germline V lookup: CDR1 SGHRS, CDR2 YFSETQ. The CDR3 runs to 15 residues. The germline V and J ends were trimmed by 0 bases and 5 bases, with 11 bases remaining between them. This CDR3 is CASSLANSGTGELFF. CDR3 nucleotides: TGCGCCAGCAGCTTGGCCAACTCGGGGACCGGGGAGCTGTTTTTT. Variable domain in full (rest from reference TRBV5-1 and TRBJ2-2): KAGVTQTPRYLIKTRGQQVTLSCSPISGHRSVSWYQQTPGQGLQFLFEYFSETQRNKGNFPGRFSGRQFSNSRSEMNVSTLELGDSALYLCASSLANSGTGELFFGEGSRLTVL.

The chain couples TRBV7-2 to TRBJ2-7; maybe TRBD2 (5 bases). Trimming took off 1 base at V and 2 bases at J, with 9 bases between the two ends. There are 14 residues in the CDR3. CDR1 is SGHTA and CDR2 is FQGNSA in the germline V gene. The chain's CDR3 is CASSLVGETYEQYF. The CDR3 DNA is TGTGCCAGCAGCTTAGTTGGGGAGACCTACGAGCAGTACTTC.

The rearrangement uses TRBV3-1 (or the pseudogene TRBV3-2) and TRBJ1-2, with 7 positions matching TRBD1. V lost 1 base, J lost 6 bases, and 11 bases stayed unmatched. The CDR3 runs 16 residues. Germline loops: CDR1 LGHDT, CDR2 YNNKEL (reference sequence). The CDR3 coding sequence is TGTGCCAGCAGCCAAGGTCCGGAGAGGGGGCGAAATGGCTACACCTTC. Protein sequence: CASSQGPERGRNGYTF.

CDR3 coding DNA: TGTGCCAGCAGCCAAGTGGTAGGGACAGGGGGCTATTCACCCCTCCACTTT. Amino acid sequence: CASSQVVGTGGYSPLHF. The gene calls are TRBV4-2 and TRBJ1-6, with 12 bases that match TRBD1. This CDR3 is 17 amino acids long. Germline CDR1 is LGHNA and CDR2 is YNFKEQ. The V and J ends lost 1 base and 8 bases, in that order; junction bases with no gene match: 6.

The rearrangement uses TRBV7-2 and TRBJ1-6; 9 bases agree with TRBD1. CDR3 length equals 16 residues. Germline CDR1 reads SGHTA; CDR2 reads FQGNSA. Losses at the gene ends were 3 bases for V and 12 bases for J; bases not matched to a gene: 12. In nucleotides, the CDR3 is TGTGCCAGCAGCTTCTCCCGGGACAGGGTTAACGGACCCCTCCACTTT. As protein: CASSFSRDRVNGPLHF.

This chain uses TRBV5-1 with TRBJ2-1, with 7 bases aligning to TRBD2. The CDR3 is 15 residues long. The germline gives CDR1 SGHRS, CDR2 YFSETQ. V lost 0 bases to trimming and J lost 3 bases; unmatched junction nucleotides: 3. CDR3 amino acids: CASSLGGSVYNEQFF. Here the CDR3 DNA reads TGCGCCAGCAGCTTGGGCGGGAGCGTCTACAATGAGCAGTTCTTC. Based on the CDR3 plus reference TRBV5-1 and TRBJ2-1, the full variable domain is KAGVTQTPRYLIKTRGQQVTLSCSPISGHRSVSWYQQTPGQGLQFLFEYFSETQRNKGNFPGRFSGRQFSNSRSEMNVSTLELGDSALYLCASSLGGSVYNEQFFGPGTRLTVL.

The J gene is TRBJ2-1, the V gene TRBV19, with 10 bases matching TRBD2. The V gene's germline CDR1 is LNHDA and CDR2 SQIVND (reference sequence). There are 14 residues in the CDR3. Trimming removed 7 bases from V and 2 bases from J; junction bases left unmatched: 2. CDR3 in amino acids: CASTLAGAYNEQFF. The CDR3 region has the DNA TGTGCCAGTACCCTAGCGGGAGCCTACAATGAGCAGTTCTTC.

The chain uses TRBV2 and TRBJ2-7; D perhaps matches TRBD2 (5 bases). Germline V gene data show CDR1 as SNHLY and CDR2 as FYNNEI. The V end was cut by 1 base, the J end by 2 bases, with 12 bases between. This CDR3 contains 15 residues. The CDR3 coding sequence is TGTGCCAGCAGTGAAGGGACTCTAATTGCCTACGAGCAGTACTTC. Amino acids: CASSEGTLIAYEQYF.

The chain couples TRBV21-1 to TRBJ1-5; TRBD1, as called in the table, went unchecked against the DNA. TRBV21-1 is a pseudogene segment. The CDR3 has 19 residues. Written as DNA, the CDR3 is TGTGCCAGCAGCAAAGCGCCAGGACAGGGGGTTCATAGCAATCAGCCCCAGCATTTT. Amino acid sequence: CASSKAPGQGVHSNQPQHF.

V and J are TRBV10-3 and TRBJ2-2; TRBD1 agrees at 11 bases. This CDR3 is 14 amino acids long. Germline-derived CDR1 and CDR2 are ENHRY and SYGVKD. The junction had 5 bases not matched to a gene; V was cut back by 10 bases and J by 4 bases. The CDR3 nucleotides read TGTGCCAGCGCGGGACAGGGGGTCACCGGGGAGCTGTTTTTT. This gives the protein CASAGQGVTGELFF.

The chain combines TRBV28 with TRBJ1-4, with D maybe TRBD1 (5 bases). Germline lookup yields CDR1 MDHEN and CDR2 SYDVKM. V dropped 6 bases and J dropped 1 base, with 12 bases sitting between them. CDR3 length: 15 residues. The CDR3 DNA sequence: TGTGCCAGCAGACCGAGGAGGGGAACTAATGAAAAACTGTTTTTT. This translates into CASRPRRGTNEKLFF.

The chain employs TRBV3-1 (or the pseudogene TRBV3-2) and TRBJ2-2, with a weak D call TRBD2 (6 bases). The germline CDR1 and CDR2 sequences are LGHDT and YNNKEL (reference sequence). This CDR3 is 14 amino acids long. V lost 6 bases, J lost 0 bases, and 8 bases lay in between. CDR3 residues: CASRGTPNTGELFF. The CDR3 coding sequence is TGTGCCAGCAGGGGGACTCCGAACACCGGGGAGCTGTTTTTT.